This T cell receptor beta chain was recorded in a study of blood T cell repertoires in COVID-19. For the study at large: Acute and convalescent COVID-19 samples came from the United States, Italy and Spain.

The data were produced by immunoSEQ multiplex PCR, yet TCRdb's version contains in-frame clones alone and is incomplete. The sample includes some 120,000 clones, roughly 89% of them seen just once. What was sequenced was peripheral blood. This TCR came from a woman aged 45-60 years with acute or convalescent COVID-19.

CDR3 coding DNA: TGTGCCAGCAGCTTAAATTGGCAGGGGGAGACCCAGTACTTC. Its protein is CASSLNWQGETQYF. The chain combines TRBV7-2 with TRBJ2-5; tentative D call: TRBD1 (6 bases). The CDR3 loop spans 14 amino acids. V was shortened by 2 bases and J by 5 bases, with 12 bases between the two germline ends. Per germline, CDR1 SGHTA and CDR2 FQGNSA.